The 21 T cell receptor beta chains below come from one sample, sequenced in a study of T-cell memory formation after mild COVID-19. TCRdb ran MiXCR on the 5' RACE reads and lists one entry per CDR3 protein. The data hold some 210,000 distinct CDR3 sequences, with roughly a tenth observed a single time. The sequenced material came from PBMCs or a T cell subset sorted from them (not recorded which). The receptors here all came from a man aged 18 to 29 who had mild COVID-19 (a few samples of this study predate the infection). Cell type and time point are not known.

This clonotype was seen a handful of times. V usage is TRBV4-1 and J usage is TRBJ1-5; D is perhaps TRBD1 (6 bases). The CDR3 length is 14 residues. Germline CDR1 reads MGHRA; CDR2 reads YSYEKL. Trimming took 3 bases from V and 6 from J, leaving 12 bases between them. CDR3 in amino acids: CASSHEGGGQPQHF. Here the CDR3 DNA reads TGCGCCAGCAGCCATGAGGGGGGGGGTCAGCCCCAGCATTTT.

This chain connects TRBV6-5 to TRBJ2-3; possibly TRBD2 for D (7 bases). The V gene lost 0 bases and the J gene lost 3 bases, with 13 bases spanning the gap. Germline values: CDR1 MNHEY, CDR2 SVGAGI. The CDR3 runs 16 residues. The CDR3 DNA is TGTGCCAGCAGTTACTCGAACGGGGGGCCGACAGATACGCAGTATTTT. Amino acids: CASSYSNGGPTDTQYF.

This clonotype was recorded many times. The CDR3 bases are TGCAGCGCTGGACAGGGCTTGGGCGGGGAGCTGTTTTTT. Its translation is CSAGQGLGGELFF. This chain links TRBV29-1 with TRBJ2-2; 8 nucleotides align to TRBD1. The germline V gene encodes CDR1 SQVTM and CDR2 ANQGSEA. The length of the CDR3 is 13 residues. Trimming removed 7 bases from V and 7 bases from J; junction bases left unmatched: 8.

This clonotype has a count of ten or more. The CDR3 nucleotides are TGTGCCAGCAGCCCCGCCGTGAGCACAGATACGCAGTATTTT. Encoded protein: CASSPAVSTDTQYF. The chain recombines TRBV7-2 with TRBJ2-3; D not resolved. This CDR3 is built from 14 residues. With 5 bases removed from V and 0 bases from J, the gap between germline ends came to 9 bases. CDR1 is SGHTA and CDR2 is FQGNSA in the germline V gene.

This clonotype was seen only a few times. This CDR3 is CASRKERTNTGELFF. Written as DNA, the CDR3 is TGTGCCAGCCGGAAGGAGCGAACGAACACCGGGGAGCTGTTTTTT. This sequence joins TRBV6-1 and TRBJ2-2, with no clear D. Germline V CDR1 and CDR2: MNHNS, SASEGT. The CDR3 contains 15 residues. The V end was cut by 8 bases, the J end by 0 bases, with 13 bases between.

This clonotype was observed at least ten times. The chain carries TRBV11-2 and TRBJ2-5, with 8 bases that match TRBD1. The length of the CDR3 is 13 residues. The trim removed 5 bases at V and 11 bases at J, leaving 10 bases unmatched. The germline V gene has CDR1 SGHAT and CDR2 FQNNGV. CDR3 amino acids: CASSRGRTGFQYF. The CDR3 DNA is TGTGCCAGCAGCCGGGGGAGGACAGGGTTTCAGTACTTC.

The J gene is TRBJ1-2, the V gene TRBV5-1, with D unresolved. The CDR3 is 13 amino acids. Germline CDR1 SGHRS, CDR2 YFSETQ. V was clipped by 0 bases and J by 8 bases, with 11 bases between them. The CDR3 region is CASSLEDERGYTF. In DNA, the CDR3 is TGCGCCAGCAGCTTGGAGGACGAAAGGGGCTACACCTTC.

This clonotype has just a few counts. V is TRBV29-1 and J is TRBJ2-7, with TRBD2 as a possible D gene (6 bases). The V and J ends lost 7 bases and 3 bases respectively, with 7 bases between them. The CDR3 extends over 10 amino acids. From germline, CDR1 is SQVTM and CDR2 ANQGSEA. CDR3 in DNA: TGCAGCGGGGGGGACTACGAGCAGTACTTC. Translation gives CSGGDYEQYF.

This clonotype showed up just a few times. The chain joins TRBV20-1 to TRBJ1-5; 11 positions agree with TRBD1. Trimming cost V 3 bases and J 7 bases; bases outside gene matches: 5. The length of the CDR3 is 14 residues. Germline-derived CDR1 and CDR2 are DFQATT and SNEGSKA (reference sequence). In DNA form, the CDR3 reads TGCAGTGCTAGCGCGGGACAGGGGGACCAGCCCCAGCATTTT. This encodes CSASAGQGDQPQHF.

V and J are TRBV12-3 or TRBV12-4 and TRBJ2-7, with D tentatively TRBD1 (5 bases). CDR3 length: 14 residues. The V end lost 2 bases, the J end lost 6 bases, and 14 bases lay between the germline ends. The CDR3 bases are TGTGCCAGCAGTTTATCGGGCGCCAGGGCCGAGCAGTACGTC. This translates into CASSLSGARAEQYV.

This sequence joins TRBV6-2 or TRBV6-3 and TRBJ2-2; D gene ambiguous. The ends were cut back, 2 bases at V and 4 bases at J, with 8 bases in the middle. This CDR3 spans 14 amino acids. Germline V gene sequence: CDR1 MNHEY, CDR2 SVGEGT. The CDR3 bases are TGTGCCAGCAGTTACAGGGATTCCACCGGGGAGCTGTTTTTT. This sequence encodes CASSYRDSTGELFF.

The chain joins TRBV21-1 to TRBJ2-7. TRBV21-1 is shown as a pseudogene. The CDR3 runs to 15 residues. Here the CDR3 DNA reads TGTGCCAGCAGCAAAGGGAAAGGAATTACCTACGAGCAGTACGTC. Protein product: CASSKGKGITYEQYV.

The J gene is TRBJ1-2, the V gene TRBV20-1, with D possibly being TRBD1 (5 bases). CDR1 is DFQATT, CDR2 SNEGSKA, per germline (reference sequence). This CDR3 is built from 12 residues. Trimming shortened V by 6 bases and J by 8 bases, and 16 bases separated the two germline ends. CDR3 DNA: TGCAGTGCGTGGACACTCAGGGAGGGCTACACCTTC. It yields the protein CSAWTLREGYTF.

The chain's CDR3 is CASSGPIAGNRNNEQFF. In nucleotides, the CDR3 is TGTGCCAGCAGCGGACCAATAGCGGGGAACAGAAACAATGAGCAGTTCTTC. The chain uses TRBV7-3 and TRBJ2-1; 8 bases are a match to TRBD2. This CDR3 is built from 17 residues. Germline V gives CDR1 SGHTA, CDR2 FQGTGA. The ends lost 5 bases at V and 5 bases at J; junction bases unmatched: 14.

The chain employs TRBV7-3 and TRBJ1-1; unclear D gene. Germline values: CDR1 SGHTA, CDR2 FQGTGA. The V gene lost 5 bases and the J gene lost 4 bases, with 14 bases spanning the gap. CDR3 length equals 14 residues. CDR3 protein: CASSALGGVTEAFF. The DNA for the CDR3 is TGTGCCAGCAGCGCCCTGGGCGGCGTCACTGAAGCTTTCTTT.

The chain uses TRBV12-3 or TRBV12-4 and TRBJ2-4, with no clear D. The CDR3 runs to 15 residues. V shed 1 base and J shed 0 bases, with 7 bases lying between them. In DNA form, the CDR3 reads TGTGCCAGCAGTTTAGGTTGGGTAGCCAAAAACATTCAGTACTTC. Its translation is CASSLGWVAKNIQYF.

The chain couples TRBV6-2 or TRBV6-3 to TRBJ2-3; 7 bases map to TRBD2. Trimming took 6 bases from V and 0 from J; bases not matched to a gene: 9. CDR1 MNHEY and CDR2 SVGEGT come from the germline V gene. The CDR3 loop spans 16 amino acids. Here the CDR3 reads CASSLPWGGSTDTQYF. CDR3 nucleotide sequence: TGTGCCAGCAGCCTCCCCTGGGGGGGGAGCACAGATACGCAGTATTTT.

The V call is TRBV7-2, the J call TRBJ1-1; D not resolved. Per the germline V gene, CDR1 is SGHTA and CDR2 is FQGNSA. V gave up 3 bases and J gave up 12 bases, with 8 bases separating them. The CDR3 is 10 amino acids. DNA for the CDR3: TGTGCCAGCAGCTTGAATCCTACTTTCTTT. Its translation: CASSLNPTFF.

The chain is built from TRBV6-6 and TRBJ1-5; no firm D call. The CDR3 is made up of 14 amino acids. The V gene's germline CDR1 is MNHNY and CDR2 SVGAGI (reference sequence). V was clipped by 2 bases and J by 3 bases, with 8 bases between them. In nucleotides, the CDR3 is TGTGCCAGCAGTTACGGCGGGCACAATCAGCCCCAGCATTTT. This sequence encodes CASSYGGHNQPQHF.

There are a few counts of this clonotype. The V and J genes are TRBV5-1 and TRBJ1-1; no definite D call. This CDR3 has 15 residues. Germline-derived CDR1 and CDR2 are SGHRS and YFSETQ. With 4 bases removed from V and 1 base from J, the gap between germline ends came to 14 bases. This CDR3 is CASSQVRQTNTEAFF. The CDR3 DNA follows: TGCGCCAGCAGCCAGGTCCGGCAGACGAACACTGAAGCTTTCTTT. The whole variable domain, filled in from reference TRBV5-1 and TRBJ1-1, reads KAGVTQTPRYLIKTRGQQVTLSCSPISGHRSVSWYQQTPGQGLQFLFEYFSETQRNKGNFPGRFSGRQFSNSRSEMNVSTLELGDSALYLCASSQVRQTNTEAFFGQGTRLTVV.

This rearrangement joins TRBV20-1 to TRBJ2-5; D not resolved. The CDR3 runs to 12 residues. Germline CDR1 is DFQATT and CDR2 is SNEGSKA (reference sequence). Trimming stripped 3 bases from V and 2 bases from J, with 7 bases between. The CDR3 protein is CSASGHQETQYF. The DNA for the CDR3 is TGCAGTGCTAGTGGCCATCAAGAGACCCAGTACTTC.